The clone carrying this T cell receptor (beta chain) occurred once. As yet, its antigen is unknown. It was with 60 Vbeta and 13 Jbeta primers that the PCR ran. Here immunoSEQ multiplex PCR was the method, and the copy in TCRdb shows in-frame clones only, minus some. The sample contains approximately 150,000 clones, about 76% of which appear only once. The sample belongs to a study of cytomegalovirus exposure and HLA in healthy donors. Across the whole study: Genetic ancestry analysis placed approximately 79% of the 410 or so donors that were genotyped in the Caucasian-associated cluster. Study results and caveats: The authors later found TCR association rates varying by HLA locus, with DRB1 most and HLA-C fewest. Later work associated fewer than 20,000 TCR beta sequences with HLA alleles at 0.05 false discovery rate. Later work showed greater clonal expansion in HLA-associated TCR beta chains than in equally common others.

This CDR3 spans 14 amino acids. Trimming at V came to 7 bases and at J to 9 bases, leaving 7 bases not matched to a gene. In germline, CDR1 is SNHLY, CDR2 FYNNEI. Sequences were obtained from PBMCs. The J gene is TRBJ2-1, the V gene TRBV2; TRBD2 agrees at 12 bases. The clonotype was recovered from a woman younger than 30 in good health and CMV-seropositive. CDR3 coding DNA: TGTGCCAGCACCCGGACTAGCGGGGTCCCTGAGCAGTTCTTC. Translating gives CASTRTSGVPEQFF.